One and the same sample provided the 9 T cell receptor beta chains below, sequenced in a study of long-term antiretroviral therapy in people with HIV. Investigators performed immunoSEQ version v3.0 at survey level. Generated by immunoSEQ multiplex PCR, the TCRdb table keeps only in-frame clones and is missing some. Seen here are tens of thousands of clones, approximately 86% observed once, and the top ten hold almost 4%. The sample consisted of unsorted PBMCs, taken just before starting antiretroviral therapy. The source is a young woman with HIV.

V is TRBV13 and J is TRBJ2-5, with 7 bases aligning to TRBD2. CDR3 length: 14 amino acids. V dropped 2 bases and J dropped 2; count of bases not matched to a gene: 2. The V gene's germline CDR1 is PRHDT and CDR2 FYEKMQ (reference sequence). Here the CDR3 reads CASSLRREQETQYF. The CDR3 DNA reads TGTGCCAGCAGCTTAAGGCGGGAGCAAGAGACCCAGTACTTC.

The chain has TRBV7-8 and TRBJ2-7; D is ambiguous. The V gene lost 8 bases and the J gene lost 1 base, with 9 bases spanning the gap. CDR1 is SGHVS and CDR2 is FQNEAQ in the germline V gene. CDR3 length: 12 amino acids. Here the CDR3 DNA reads TGTGCCAGCGGCGTTCGTTCCTACGAGCAGTACTTC. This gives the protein CASGVRSYEQYF.

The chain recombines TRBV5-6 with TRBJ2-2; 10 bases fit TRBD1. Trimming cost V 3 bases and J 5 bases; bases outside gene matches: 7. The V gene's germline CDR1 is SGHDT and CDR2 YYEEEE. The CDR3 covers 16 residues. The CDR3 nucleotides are TGTGCCAGCAGCTCTCCGGGACAGGGGTTTACCGGGGAGCTGTTTTTT. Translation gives CASSSPGQGFTGELFF.

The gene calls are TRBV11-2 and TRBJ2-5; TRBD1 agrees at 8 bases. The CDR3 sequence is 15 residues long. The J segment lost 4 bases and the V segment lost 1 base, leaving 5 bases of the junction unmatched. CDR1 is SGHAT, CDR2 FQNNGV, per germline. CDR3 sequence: CASSLGNRGTETQYF. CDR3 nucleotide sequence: TGTGCCAGCAGCTTAGGTAACAGGGGGACAGAGACCCAGTACTTC.

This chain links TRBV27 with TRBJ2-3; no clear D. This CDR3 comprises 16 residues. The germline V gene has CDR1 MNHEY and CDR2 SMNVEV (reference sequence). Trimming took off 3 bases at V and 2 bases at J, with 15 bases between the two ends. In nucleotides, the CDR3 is TGTGCCAGCAGTTTGGGTGGGATACTATCCACAGATACGCAGTATTTT. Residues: CASSLGGILSTDTQYF.

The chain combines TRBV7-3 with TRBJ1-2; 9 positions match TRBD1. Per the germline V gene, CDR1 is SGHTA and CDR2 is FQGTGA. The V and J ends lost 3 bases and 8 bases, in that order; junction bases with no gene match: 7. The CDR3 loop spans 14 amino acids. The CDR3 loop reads CASSFTGGAGGYTF. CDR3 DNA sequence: TGTGCCAGCAGCTTTACAGGGGGCGCTGGGGGCTACACCTTC. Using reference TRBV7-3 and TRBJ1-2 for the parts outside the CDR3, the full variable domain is GAGVSQTPSNKVTEKGKYVELRCDPISGHTALYWYRQSLGQGPEFLIYFQGTGAADDSGLPNDRFFAVRPEGSVSTLKIQRTERGDSAVYLCASSFTGGAGGYTFGSGTRLTVV.

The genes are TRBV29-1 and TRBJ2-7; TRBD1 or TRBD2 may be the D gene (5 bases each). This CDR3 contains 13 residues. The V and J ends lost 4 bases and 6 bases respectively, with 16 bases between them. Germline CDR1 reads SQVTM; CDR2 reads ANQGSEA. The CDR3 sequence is CSVVRMPRGEQYF. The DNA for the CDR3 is TGCAGCGTTGTAAGGATGCCGAGGGGCGAGCAGTACTTC.

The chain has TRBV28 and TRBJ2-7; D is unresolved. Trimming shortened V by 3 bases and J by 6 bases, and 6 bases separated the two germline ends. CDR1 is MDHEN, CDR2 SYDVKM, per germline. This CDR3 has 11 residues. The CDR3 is CASSFVGEQYF. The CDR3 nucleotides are TGTGCCAGCAGTTTCGTGGGCGAGCAGTACTTC.

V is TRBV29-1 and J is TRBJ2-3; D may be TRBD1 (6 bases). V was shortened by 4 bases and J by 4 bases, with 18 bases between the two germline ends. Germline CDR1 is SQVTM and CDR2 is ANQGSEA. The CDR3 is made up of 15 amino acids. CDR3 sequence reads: CSVVGYRVFSDTQYF. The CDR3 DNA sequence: TGCAGCGTTGTGGGATACAGGGTATTCTCAGATACGCAGTATTTT.